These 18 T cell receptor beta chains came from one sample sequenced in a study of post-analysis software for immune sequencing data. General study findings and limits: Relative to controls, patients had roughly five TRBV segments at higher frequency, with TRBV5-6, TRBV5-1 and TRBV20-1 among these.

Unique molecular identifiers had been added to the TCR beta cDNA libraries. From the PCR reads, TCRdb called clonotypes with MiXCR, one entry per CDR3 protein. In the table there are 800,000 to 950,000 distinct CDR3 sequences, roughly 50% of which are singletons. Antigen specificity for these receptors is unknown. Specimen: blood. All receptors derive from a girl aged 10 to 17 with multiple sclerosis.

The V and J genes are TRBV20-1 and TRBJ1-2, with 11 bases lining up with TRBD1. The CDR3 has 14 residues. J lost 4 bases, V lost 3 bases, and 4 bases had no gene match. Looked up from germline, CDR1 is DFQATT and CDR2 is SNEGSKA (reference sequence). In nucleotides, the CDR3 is TGCAGTGCTAGGGACAGGGGGCGTAGCTATGGCTACACCTTC. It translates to CSARDRGRSYGYTF.

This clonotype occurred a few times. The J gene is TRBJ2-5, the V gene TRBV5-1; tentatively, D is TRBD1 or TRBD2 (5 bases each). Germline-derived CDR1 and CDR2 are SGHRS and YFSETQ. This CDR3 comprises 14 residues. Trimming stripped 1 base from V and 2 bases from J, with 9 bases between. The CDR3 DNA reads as TGCGCCAGCAGCTTGATGGGGGAACAAGAGACCCAGTACTTC. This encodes CASSLMGEQETQYF.

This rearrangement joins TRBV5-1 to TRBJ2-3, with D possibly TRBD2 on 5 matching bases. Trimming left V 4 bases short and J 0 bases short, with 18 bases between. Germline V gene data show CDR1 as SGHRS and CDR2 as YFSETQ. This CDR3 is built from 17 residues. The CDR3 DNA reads TGCGCCAGCAGCCGTATCCCTATAGCGTTAAGCACAGATACGCAGTATTTT. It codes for CASSRIPIALSTDTQYF.

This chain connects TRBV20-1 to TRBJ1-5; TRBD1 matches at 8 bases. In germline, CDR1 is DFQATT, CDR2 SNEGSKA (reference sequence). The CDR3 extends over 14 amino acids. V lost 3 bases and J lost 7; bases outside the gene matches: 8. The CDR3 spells CSARALTGDQPQHF. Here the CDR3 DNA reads TGCAGTGCTAGGGCCTTGACAGGGGACCAGCCCCAGCATTTT.

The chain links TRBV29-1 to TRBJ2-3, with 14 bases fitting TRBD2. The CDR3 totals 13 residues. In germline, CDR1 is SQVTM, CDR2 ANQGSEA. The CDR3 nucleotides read TGCATCCTGACTAGCGGGGGGGGAGGTACGCAGTATTTT. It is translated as CILTSGGGGTQYF.

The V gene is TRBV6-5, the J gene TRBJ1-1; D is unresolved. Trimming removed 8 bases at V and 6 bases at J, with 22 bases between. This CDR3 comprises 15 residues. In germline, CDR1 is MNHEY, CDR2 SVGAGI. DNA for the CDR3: TGTGCCAGCGGTTTATTTGGCGGCAGCTCGTCTGAAGCTTTCTTT. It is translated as CASGLFGGSSSEAFF.

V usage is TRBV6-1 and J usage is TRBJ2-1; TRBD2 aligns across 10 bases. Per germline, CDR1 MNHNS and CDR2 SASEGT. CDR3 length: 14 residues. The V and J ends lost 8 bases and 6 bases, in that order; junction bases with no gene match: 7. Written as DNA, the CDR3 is TGTGCCAGCCGAGCTAGCGGGGGCCTCAATGAGCAGTTCTTC. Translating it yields CASRASGGLNEQFF.

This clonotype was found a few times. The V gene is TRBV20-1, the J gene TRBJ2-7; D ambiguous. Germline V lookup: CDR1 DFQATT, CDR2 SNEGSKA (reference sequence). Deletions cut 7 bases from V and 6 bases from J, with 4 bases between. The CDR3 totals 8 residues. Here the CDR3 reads CSVGEQYF. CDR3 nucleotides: TGCAGTGTGGGCGAGCAGTACTTC.

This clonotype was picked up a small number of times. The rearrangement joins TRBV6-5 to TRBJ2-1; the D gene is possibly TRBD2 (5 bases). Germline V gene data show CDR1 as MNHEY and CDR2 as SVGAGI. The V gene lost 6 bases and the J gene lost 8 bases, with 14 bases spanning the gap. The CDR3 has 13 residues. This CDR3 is CASSPDLAHEQFF. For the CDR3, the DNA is TGTGCCAGCAGCCCCGACTTAGCGCATGAGCAGTTCTTC.

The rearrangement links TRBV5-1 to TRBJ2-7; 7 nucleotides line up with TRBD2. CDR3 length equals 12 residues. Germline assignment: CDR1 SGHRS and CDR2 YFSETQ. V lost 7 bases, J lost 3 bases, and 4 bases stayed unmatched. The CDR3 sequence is CASLGGDYEQYF. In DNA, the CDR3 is TGCGCCAGCCTGGGGGGGGACTACGAGCAGTACTTC. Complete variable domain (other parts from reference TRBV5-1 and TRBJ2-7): KAGVTQTPRYLIKTRGQQVTLSCSPISGHRSVSWYQQTPGQGLQFLFEYFSETQRNKGNFPGRFSGRQFSNSRSEMNVSTLELGDSALYLCASLGGDYEQYFGPGTRLTVT.

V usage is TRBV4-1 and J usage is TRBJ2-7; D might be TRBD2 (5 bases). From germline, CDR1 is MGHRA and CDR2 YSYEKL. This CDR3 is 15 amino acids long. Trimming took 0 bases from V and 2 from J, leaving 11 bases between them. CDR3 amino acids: CASSQDREETYEQYF. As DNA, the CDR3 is TGCGCCAGCAGCCAAGACCGGGAAGAGACCTACGAGCAGTACTTC.

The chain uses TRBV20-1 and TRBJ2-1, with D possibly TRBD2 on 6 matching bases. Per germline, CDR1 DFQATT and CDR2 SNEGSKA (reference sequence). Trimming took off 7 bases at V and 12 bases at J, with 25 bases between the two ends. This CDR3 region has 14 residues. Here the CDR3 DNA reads TGCAGTGGCGAGGATGGGCTAGCGATTGCGGGGCAGTTCTTC. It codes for CSGEDGLAIAGQFF.

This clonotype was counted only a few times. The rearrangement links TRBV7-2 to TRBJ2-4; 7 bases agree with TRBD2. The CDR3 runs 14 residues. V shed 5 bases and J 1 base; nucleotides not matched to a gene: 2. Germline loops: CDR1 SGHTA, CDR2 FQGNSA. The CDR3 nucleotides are TGTGCCAGCAGCCGGGACTACGCCAAAAACATTCAGTACTTC. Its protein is CASSRDYAKNIQYF.

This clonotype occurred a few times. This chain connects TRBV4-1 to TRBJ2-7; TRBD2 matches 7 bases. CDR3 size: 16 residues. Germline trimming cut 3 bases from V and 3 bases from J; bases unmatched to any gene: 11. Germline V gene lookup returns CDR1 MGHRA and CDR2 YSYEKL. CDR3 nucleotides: TGCGCCAGCAGCCACCCAGGGAGCGGGGTGGGCTACGAGCAGTACTTC. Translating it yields CASSHPGSGVGYEQYF.

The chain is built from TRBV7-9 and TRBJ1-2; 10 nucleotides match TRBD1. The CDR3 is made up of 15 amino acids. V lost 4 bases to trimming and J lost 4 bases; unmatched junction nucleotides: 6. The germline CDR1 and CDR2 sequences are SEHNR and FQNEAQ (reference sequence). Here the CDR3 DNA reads TGTGCCAGCAGCTCCCGACAGGGGGCGGCCTATGGCTACACCTTC. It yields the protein CASSSRQGAAYGYTF. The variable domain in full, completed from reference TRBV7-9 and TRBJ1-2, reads DTGVSQNPRHKITKRGQNVTFRCDPISEHNRLYWYRQTLGQGPEFLTYFQNEAQLEKSRLLSDRFSAERPKGSFSTLEIQRTEQGDSAMYLCASSSRQGAAYGYTFGSGTRLTVV.

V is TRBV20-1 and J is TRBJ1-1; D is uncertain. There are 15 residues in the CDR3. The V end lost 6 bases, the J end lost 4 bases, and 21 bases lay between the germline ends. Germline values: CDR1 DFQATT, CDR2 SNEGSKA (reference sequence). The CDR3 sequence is CSALRPRTPATEAFF. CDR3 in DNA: TGCAGTGCCCTCCGGCCCCGGACCCCGGCCACTGAAGCTTTCTTT.

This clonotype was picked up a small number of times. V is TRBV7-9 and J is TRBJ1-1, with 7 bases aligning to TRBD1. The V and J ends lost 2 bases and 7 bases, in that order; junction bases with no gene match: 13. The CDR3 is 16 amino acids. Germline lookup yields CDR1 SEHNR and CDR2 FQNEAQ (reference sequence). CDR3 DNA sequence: TGTGCCAGCAGCTTAAGTAAGGGACAGATACCTCTTGAAGCTTTCTTT. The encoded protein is CASSLSKGQIPLEAFF.

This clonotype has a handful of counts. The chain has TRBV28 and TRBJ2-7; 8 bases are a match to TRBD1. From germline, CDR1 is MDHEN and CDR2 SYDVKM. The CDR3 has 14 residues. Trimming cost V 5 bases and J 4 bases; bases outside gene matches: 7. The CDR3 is CASSPPGQEYEQYF. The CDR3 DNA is TGTGCCAGCAGTCCACCGGGACAGGAATACGAGCAGTACTTC.